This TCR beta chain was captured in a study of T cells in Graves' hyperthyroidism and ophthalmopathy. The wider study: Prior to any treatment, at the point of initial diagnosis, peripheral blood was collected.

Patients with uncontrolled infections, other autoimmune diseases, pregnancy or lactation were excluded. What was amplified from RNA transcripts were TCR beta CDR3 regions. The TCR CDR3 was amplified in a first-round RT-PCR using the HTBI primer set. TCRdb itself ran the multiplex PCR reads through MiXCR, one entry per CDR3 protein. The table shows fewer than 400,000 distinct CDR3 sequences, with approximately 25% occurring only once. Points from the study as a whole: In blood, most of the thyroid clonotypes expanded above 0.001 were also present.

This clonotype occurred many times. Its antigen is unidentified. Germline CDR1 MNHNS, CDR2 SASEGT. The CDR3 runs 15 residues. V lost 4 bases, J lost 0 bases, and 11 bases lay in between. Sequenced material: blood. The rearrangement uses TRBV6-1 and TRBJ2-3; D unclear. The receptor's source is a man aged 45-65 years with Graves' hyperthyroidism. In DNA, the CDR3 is TGTGCCAGCAGTGTAATCGTCCAGAGCACAGATACGCAGTATTTT. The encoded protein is CASSVIVQSTDTQYF.